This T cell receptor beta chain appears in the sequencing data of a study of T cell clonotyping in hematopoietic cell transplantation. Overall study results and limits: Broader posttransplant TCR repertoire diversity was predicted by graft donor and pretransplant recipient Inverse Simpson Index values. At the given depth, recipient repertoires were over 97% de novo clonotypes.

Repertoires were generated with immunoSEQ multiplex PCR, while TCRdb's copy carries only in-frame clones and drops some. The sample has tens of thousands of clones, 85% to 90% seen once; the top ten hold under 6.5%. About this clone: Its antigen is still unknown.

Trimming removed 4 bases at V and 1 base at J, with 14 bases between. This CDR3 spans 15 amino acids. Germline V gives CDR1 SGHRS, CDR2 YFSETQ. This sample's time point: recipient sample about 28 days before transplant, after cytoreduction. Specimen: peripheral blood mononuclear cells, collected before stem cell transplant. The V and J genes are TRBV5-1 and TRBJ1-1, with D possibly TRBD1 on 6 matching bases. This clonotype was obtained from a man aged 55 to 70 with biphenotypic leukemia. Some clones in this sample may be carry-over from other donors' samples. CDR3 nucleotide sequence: TGCGCCAGCAGCCCTACAGGGACGACGAACACTGAAGCTTTCTTT. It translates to CASSPTGTTNTEAFF. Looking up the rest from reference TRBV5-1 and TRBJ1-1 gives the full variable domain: KAGVTQTPRYLIKTRGQQVTLSCSPISGHRSVSWYQQTPGQGLQFLFEYFSETQRNKGNFPGRFSGRQFSNSRSEMNVSTLELGDSALYLCASSPTGTTNTEAFFGQGTRLTVV.